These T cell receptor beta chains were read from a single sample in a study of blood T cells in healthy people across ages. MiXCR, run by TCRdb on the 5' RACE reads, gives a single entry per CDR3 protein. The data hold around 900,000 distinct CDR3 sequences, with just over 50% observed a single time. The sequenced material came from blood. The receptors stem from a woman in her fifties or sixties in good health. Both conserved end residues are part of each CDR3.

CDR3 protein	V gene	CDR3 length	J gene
CATSRGASSYNEQFF	TRBV15	15	TRBJ2-1
CSASGGSSTDTQYF	TRBV20-1	14	TRBJ2-3
CAISESPFRGYEQYF	TRBV10-3	15	TRBJ2-7
CASSPLPGGEQYF	TRBV18	13	.
CSARILLAGVNNEQFF	TRBV20-1	16	TRBJ2-1
CASSQVQGTERTYEQYF	TRBV3-1	17	TRBJ2-7
CASRREAYQETQYF	TRBV7-2	14	TRBJ2-5
CASSLSGPLGADTQYF	TRBV27	16	TRBJ2-3
CASSTGGEYGYTF	TRBV12-3/TRBV12-4	13	TRBJ1-2
CAISGKPNQPQHF	TRBV10-3	13	TRBJ1-5
CASSNTGDYGYTF	TRBV12-3/TRBV12-4	13	TRBJ1-2
CASSLRATPEQYF	TRBV27	13	.
CATSRDSGTKPYEQYF	TRBV15	16	TRBJ2-7
CATSARHGGHGYTF	TRBV15	14	TRBJ1-2
CASSHGKGNRNSPLHF	TRBV3-1	16	TRBJ1-6
CASSQRRGEEKLFF	TRBV4-3	14	TRBJ1-4
CASSQGPSGKFF	TRBV3-1	12	TRBJ2-1
CASSLSRGWDNEQFF	TRBV13	15	TRBJ2-1
CASSSQGQGLYGYTF	TRBV5-1	15	TRBJ1-2
CASTVVHPGYEQYF	TRBV7-2	14	TRBJ2-7
CSVEDGIGLAADTQYF	TRBV29-1	16	TRBJ2-3
CASSLGRRTNEKLFF	TRBV7-9	15	TRBJ1-4
CASTEGDRGNTEAFF	TRBV28	15	TRBJ1-1
CASSLGARTYEQYF	TRBV5-1	14	TRBJ2-7
CASSARQGSGEKLFF	TRBV7-9	15	TRBJ1-4
CAISHGTRGDTQYF	TRBV10-3	14	TRBJ2-3
CASSLALGPDTQYF	TRBV12-3/TRBV12-4	14	TRBJ2-3
CASRNQGGGSYEQYF	TRBV28	15	TRBJ2-7
CASSQDRGTGDTFF	TRBV4-2	14	TRBJ1-1
CASSSWTAPNSPLHF	TRBV7-9	15	TRBJ1-6
CASSVVGARETQYF	TRBV28	14	TRBJ2-5
CASSPRGLAEEETQYF	TRBV28	16	TRBJ2-5
CASTLTSWGSYEQYF	TRBV27	15	TRBJ2-7
CASSRDSYYGYTF	TRBV2	13	TRBJ1-2
CASSFRDLSGSMYNEQYF	TRBV7-2	18	TRBJ2-5
CASSQVSDGLGHTQYF	TRBV4-2	16	TRBJ2-3
CASRGPERTTEAFF	TRBV12-3/TRBV12-4	14	TRBJ1-1
CASREASAYNEQFF	TRBV12-3/TRBV12-4	14	TRBJ2-1
CASSFSTDRADTQYF	TRBV7-2	15	TRBJ2-3
CASRHRTGSYEQYF	TRBV27	14	TRBJ2-7
CASSPIQFSSGIHNEQFF	TRBV6-2/TRBV6-3	18	TRBJ2-1
CASSFKPGESSYDEQYF	TRBV7-9	17	.
CSAPPWGTGSGYTF	TRBV20-1	14	TRBJ1-2
CASSSRAVGKGVQPQHF	TRBV7-8	17	TRBJ1-5
CSARDGQSLAKNIQYF	TRBV20-1	16	TRBJ2-4
CGSSVESDIQTQFF	TRBV9	14	TRBJ2-1
CASSIRGSEAFF	TRBV12-3/TRBV12-4	12	TRBJ1-1
CASSPVTDTQYF	TRBV11-2	12	TRBJ2-3
CASSSPVAGVRDEQYF	TRBV7-9	16	TRBJ2-7
CSARDVVAKNIQYF	TRBV20-1	14	TRBJ2-4
CSSQGETREKLFF	TRBV20-1	13	TRBJ1-4
CASLGGASVNSPLHF	TRBV7-2	15	TRBJ1-6
CASSYLRGASSYEQYF	TRBV6-2/TRBV6-3	16	TRBJ2-7
CAIGARQQETQYF	TRBV10-3	13	TRBJ2-5